These 8 T cell receptor beta chains share one sample of origin, sequenced in a study of blood T cell repertoires in COVID-19 (TCRdb year 2020). The library was made by the immunoSEQ multiplex PCR assay. What TCRdb holds here is the immuneACCESS table cut down to in-frame rearrangements. Part of the clones is not present; checked against another copy, under half of the missing clones reflect an unresolved V gene, and the others are unexplained. This sample gives fewer than 450,000 clones in total; 88% of them show up just once. Approximately 7.4% of the sample is taken by the ten largest. Sample: peripheral blood. The receptors here all came from an older woman with COVID-19, enrolled during active disease.

The chain uses TRBV6-1 and TRBJ1-6; D is uncertain. CDR3 length: 15 amino acids. V was trimmed by 0 bases and J by 4 bases, leaving 7 bases between them. CDR1 MNHNS and CDR2 SASEGT come from the germline V gene. The CDR3 nucleotides read TGTGCCAGCAGTGAAGCGCGGCAGTATAATTCACCCCTCCACTTT. Translation: CASSEARQYNSPLHF.

The V call is TRBV4-3, the J call TRBJ2-3; D may be TRBD2 (5 bases). CDR1 is LGHNA, CDR2 YSLEER, per germline. Trimming shortened V by 0 bases and J by 3 bases, and 10 bases separated the two germline ends. The CDR3 contains 15 residues. In DNA, the CDR3 is TGCGCCAGCAGCCAAGAGGAGGAGTCGACAGATACGCAGTATTTT. Translation: CASSQEEESTDTQYF.

This clone was seen a handful of times. The rearrangement joins TRBV18 to TRBJ2-6; D is perhaps TRBD1 (5 bases). Germline CDR1 is KGHSH and CDR2 is LQKENI. Trimming stripped 5 bases from V and 12 bases from J, with 17 bases between. This CDR3 has 14 residues. CDR3 region: CASSVGPTPSVLTF. The DNA of the CDR3 is TGTGCCAGCTCAGTGGGGCCTACTCCCTCCGTCCTGACTTTC. Full variable domain (outside the CDR3, taken from reference TRBV18 and TRBJ2-6): NAGVMQNPRHLVRRRGQEARLRCSPMKGHSHVYWYRQLPEEGLKFMVYLQKENIIDESGMPKERFSAEFPKEGPSILRIQQVVRGDSAAYFCASSVGPTPSVLTFGAGSRLTVL.

The V call is TRBV5-1, the J call TRBJ2-3; 11 bases map to TRBD1. The CDR3 is made up of 16 amino acids. Looked up from germline, CDR1 is SGHRS and CDR2 is YFSETQ. J was trimmed by 7 bases and V by 0 bases; bases with no gene match: 7. In nucleotides, the CDR3 is TGCGCCAGCAGCTTGGCCGTCGGGACAGGGGGATATACGCAGTATTTT. Translation gives CASSLAVGTGGYTQYF.

The chain uses TRBV27 and TRBJ2-1; 10 bases agree with TRBD1. After removal of 6 bases from V and 2 bases from J, the junction contained 4 bases not matched to a gene. CDR3 length equals 15 residues. The germline V gene encodes CDR1 MNHEY and CDR2 SMNVEV (reference sequence). DNA of the CDR3: TGTGCCAGCAGCCCCGGGACAGGGGCCTACAATGAGCAGTTCTTC. This gives the protein CASSPGTGAYNEQFF.

The chain uses TRBV6-5 and TRBJ1-2; 8 bases agree with TRBD1. Germline V gives CDR1 MNHEY, CDR2 SVGAGI. V lost 4 bases, J lost 4 bases, and 11 bases stayed unmatched. The length of the CDR3 is 16 residues. The CDR3 loop reads CASSSFGQGGSYGYTF. CDR3 bases: TGTGCCAGCAGTTCATTCGGACAGGGCGGGAGCTATGGCTACACCTTC.

This clone was detected a few times. This sequence joins TRBV27 and TRBJ2-7; no clear D gene. The CDR3 spans 12 residues. Germline CDR1 reads MNHEY; CDR2 reads SMNVEV (reference sequence). V dropped 5 bases and J dropped 0 bases, with 5 bases sitting between them. CDR3 amino acids: CASSPNSYEQYF. CDR3 DNA: TGTGCCAGCAGTCCCAACTCCTACGAGCAGTACTTC.

The chain combines TRBV29-1 with TRBJ2-1, with D uncertain. The germline CDR1 and CDR2 sequences are SQVTM and ANQGSEA. Trimming took off 7 bases at V and 6 bases at J, with 13 bases between the two ends. This CDR3 is built from 12 residues. The CDR3: CSGAQTVNEQFF. CDR3 sequence (DNA): TGCAGCGGAGCCCAAACCGTCAATGAGCAGTTCTTC.